The 7 T cell receptor beta chains below were found in one sample sequenced in a study of CD8 T cells in Susac syndrome. Random hexamers primed reverse transcription of about 0.45 to 1 ug RNA. TCRdb called the immunoSEQ multiplex PCR reads again in MiXCR, with one record for every CDR3 protein. The profile covers 140,000 or so distinct CDR3 sequences, with approximately 95% appearing a single time and about 0.08% taken by the ten largest. Sample: CD4+ T cells from PBMCs. These receptors were collected from a human donor with Susac syndrome.

V gene TRBV5-1 combines with J gene TRBJ2-7; a weak D match, TRBD1 (5 bases). Germline loops: CDR1 SGHRS, CDR2 YFSETQ. V lost 6 bases to trimming and J lost 0 bases, with 13 bases between them. CDR3 length equals 14 residues. CDR3 region: CASTPTGYSYEQYF. DNA for the CDR3: TGCGCCAGCACCCCCACAGGCTACTCCTACGAGCAGTACTTC.

The V and J genes are TRBV4-1 and TRBJ2-3; D may match TRBD1 or TRBD2 (6 bases each). The V end was cut by 0 bases, the J end by 3 bases, with 13 bases between. CDR1 and CDR2 from the germline V gene are MGHRA and YSYEKL. This CDR3 contains 16 residues. This CDR3 is CASSQEGGLPTDTQYF. The CDR3 DNA is TGCGCCAGCAGCCAAGAAGGGGGACTGCCAACAGATACGCAGTATTTT.

The chain links TRBV3-1 to TRBJ2-7; the D gene is possibly TRBD2 (6 bases). The V and J ends lost 4 bases and 2 bases respectively, with 12 bases between them. The CDR3 has 14 amino acids. CDR1 is LGHDT and CDR2 is YNNKEL in the germline V gene (reference sequence). The DNA for the CDR3 is TGTGCCAGCAGCCCCGGGACTCTAACCTACGAGCAGTACTTC. This sequence encodes CASSPGTLTYEQYF.

J is TRBJ2-2 and V is TRBV20-1, with TRBD2 as a possible D gene (5 bases). V was trimmed by 0 bases and J by 5 bases, leaving 19 bases between them. This CDR3 has 17 residues. Germline lookup yields CDR1 DFQATT and CDR2 SNEGSKA (reference sequence). The CDR3 protein is CSARDMNTARRTGELFF. CDR3 coding DNA: TGCAGTGCTAGAGATATGAACACTGCCCGGAGGACCGGGGAGCTGTTTTTT.

This rearrangement joins TRBV20-1 to TRBJ2-5; 8 bases match TRBD2. CDR3 length: 15 residues. Trimming took 3 bases from V and 4 from J; bases not matched to a gene: 10. Per germline, CDR1 DFQATT and CDR2 SNEGSKA (reference sequence). The CDR3 protein is CSARRPGGPGETQYF. In DNA, the CDR3 is TGCAGTGCTAGGAGGCCGGGAGGGCCTGGAGAGACCCAGTACTTC.

The chain uses TRBV5-1 and TRBJ2-1; D could derive from TRBD1 or TRBD2 (6 bases each). Trimming left V 2 bases short and J 5 bases short, with 11 bases between. The CDR3 loop spans 14 amino acids. Germline V gene data show CDR1 as SGHRS and CDR2 as YFSETQ. DNA of the CDR3: TGCGCCAGCAGCTTAGGGGGGCACAACAATGAGCAGTTCTTC. Amino acid sequence: CASSLGGHNNEQFF. The full variable domain, in which reference TRBV5-1 and TRBJ2-1 provide the parts outside the CDR3, is KAGVTQTPRYLIKTRGQQVTLSCSPISGHRSVSWYQQTPGQGLQFLFEYFSETQRNKGNFPGRFSGRQFSNSRSEMNVSTLELGDSALYLCASSLGGHNNEQFFGPGTRLTVL.

The J gene is TRBJ2-5, the V gene TRBV5-6; TRBD1 might be the D (6 bases). The CDR3 sequence is 14 residues long. The germline V gene encodes CDR1 SGHDT and CDR2 YYEEEE. V was shortened by 4 bases and J by 2 bases, with 12 bases between the two germline ends. In nucleotides, the CDR3 is TGTGCCAGCAGCATACGGACAGAACAAGAGACCCAGTACTTC. Its protein is CASSIRTEQETQYF.